This T cell receptor (beta chain) was sequenced for a study of OX40 agonist ivuxolimab in advanced cancers. Broader study findings: CD8+ T cells averaged more expanded clones than CD4+. What antigens the expanded peripheral T cells recognized was never established.

TCRdb keeps only in-frame clones here, not all; method: immunoSEQ multiplex PCR. This table has tens of thousands of clones, approximately 79% appearing once. At cycle 4 day 1, cycle 7 day 1, and baseline, blood was sampled. The CDR3 covers 14 residues. The V gene end was trimmed by 3 bases and the J gene end by 4 bases; junction bases not matched to a gene: 6. In germline, CDR1 is SGHNT, CDR2 YYREEE (reference sequence). With regard to this clone: What it recognizes is unknown.

The TCR comes from an adult with an advanced solid tumor such as melanoma, head and neck, liver or kidney cancer. The input for sequencing was CD4+ or CD8+ T cells sorted from blood, taken in a trial of the OX40 agonist ivuxolimab. This chain links TRBV5-4 with TRBJ1-1; 7 bases are a match to TRBD1. CDR3 DNA: TGTGCCAGCAGCTCGGACAGGTTGATCACTGAAGCTTTCTTT. It translates to CASSSDRLITEAFF.